This TCR beta chain was obtained from a study of T cell responses to AZD1222 COVID-19 vaccine. Study-level results: Females outnumbered males among donors, who were mostly white British; clonal diversity was possibly underestimated. Elevations in Spike-specific TCR breadth and depth followed administration of two AZD1222 doses. As reported, nearly half of all spike-specific TCRs target variant regions that are unmutated. None of the repertoires were sampled until the peak T cell response had passed.

About this clone: Its antigen is unidentified.

Repertoires were generated with immunoSEQ multiplex PCR, while TCRdb's copy carries only in-frame clones and drops some. The data hold about 68,000 clones, with 65% to 80% observed a single time. The sequence came from an adult in good health. The sample was peripheral blood, taken on day 0 of AZD1222 vaccination.

In DNA, the CDR3 is TGTGCCAGCAGCCAAGGCGGGCGGGGGCTTACCTACGAGCAGTACTTC. It encodes CASSQGGRGLTYEQYF. The chain couples TRBV4-2 to TRBJ2-7, with a weak D call TRBD2 (7 bases). The CDR3 is 16 residues long. The V gene lost 1 base and the J gene lost 2 bases, with 15 bases spanning the gap. CDR1 and CDR2 from the germline V gene are LGHNA and YNFKEQ.